Described below is a single TCR beta chain sequence and its context. Its antigen is still unknown. Extraction of RNA preceded its reverse transcription into cDNA, which served as the sequencing template. Sequencing was performed with immunoSEQ multiplex PCR; in TCRdb, only in-frame clones are kept and a portion is missing. The sample has over 15,000 clones; 65% to 75% are singletons. Peripheral blood and lesional scalp punch biopsies were taken from alopecia areata patients. Germline-derived CDR1 and CDR2 are MGHRA and YSYEKL. The CDR3 runs 16 residues. The germline V and J ends were trimmed by 1 base and 3 bases, with 15 bases remaining between them. This sample was included in a study of CD8+ T cells in alopecia areata. Study context: Patients in the study were on tofacitinib for 6 to 18 months, then off it for 6 months. Regarding the study as a whole: Lesional scalp exceeded normal scalp in clonality, especially in alopecia totalis/universalis. TCR sharing was clearer in mice than between patients, perhaps partly owing to patient HLA diversity. In scalp samples, resident alphabeta T cells of normal skin are also sequenced.

V usage is TRBV4-1 and J usage is TRBJ1-2; D is possibly TRBD1 (6 bases). The receptor comes from a human donor with alopecia areata. The material sequenced was skin, taken at week 0. CDR3 DNA: TGCGCCAGCAGCCAAGGAAACAGGGTTCCCGACTATGGCTACACCTTC. It codes for CASSQGNRVPDYGYTF.